This is a list of T cell receptor beta chains from one sample in a study of tissue T cells after allogeneic stem cell transplantation. Method: immunoSEQ multiplex PCR; TCRdb's copy keeps in-frame clones and lacks some. The sample has fewer than 30,000 clones, 73% seen once. The input for sequencing was tissue from the ileum, taken at autopsy. The receptors shown here come from a female donor older than 55 with lung cancer. Each CDR3 is given with its conserved first and last residue. The D gene is left open where the match is weak. Not every row has a clone size; where given, it reads once, few, many or a size class.

CDR3 DNA,CDR3 protein,V gene,D gene,clone size,CDR3 length,J gene
TGTGCCAGCAGTTCCTACGGACAGGGGCGTGAAAAACTGTTTTTT,CASSSYGQGREKLFF,TRBV27,TRBD1,.,15,TRBJ1-4
TGTGCCAGCAGCCCAAGAGGGACTAGCGGGGGGGTAATCTATGAGCAGTTCTTC,CASSPRGTSGGVIYEQFF,TRBV7-2,TRBD2,.,18,TRBJ2-1
TGTGCCAGCAGTCTAAGGGACACCCTAAAAGAGACCCAGTACTTC,CASSLRDTLKETQYF,TRBV3-1/TRBV3-2,.,.,15,TRBJ2-5
TGTGCCACCAGCAGATCCCGGGGACAGGACTATGGCTACACCTTC,CATSRSRGQDYGYTF,TRBV15,TRBD1,.,15,TRBJ1-2
TGTGCCAGCAGACGACAGATTTCCTACGAGCAGTACTTC,CASRRQISYEQYF,TRBV6-5,.,once,13,TRBJ2-7
TGTGCCAGCAGCTTAGGGGCAGGGATGATGGAGACCCAGTACTTC,CASSLGAGMMETQYF,TRBV7-9,.,once,15,TRBJ2-5
TGTGCCAGCAGTGGTGGGTTAAGGGGGCACGAGCAGTACTTC,CASSGGLRGHEQYF,TRBV2,TRBD1,.,14,TRBJ2-7
TGCGCCAGCAGCGCGGACCCTAAGGCCTCCGGGGAGCTGTTTTTT,CASSADPKASGELFF,TRBV5-1,.,few,15,TRBJ2-2
TGTGCCAGCAGCTTAGGTCAAAGTTTAGCGGGAGCTACCCACAATGAGCAGTTCTTC,CASSLGQSLAGATHNEQFF,TRBV7-8,TRBD2,.,19,TRBJ2-1
TGTGCCAGCAGCCCGGACAGCCTTGCCATATATTTT,CASSPDSLAIYF,TRBV9,.,medium-sized,12,TRBJ1-3
TGTGCCAGTAGGTTAGCGGGAGAGGGGTCCAATGAGCAGTTCTTC,CASRLAGEGSNEQFF,TRBV19,TRBD2,.,15,TRBJ2-1
TGTGCCAGCAGTCAAGCAGAGAATAGCGAGCCAGATCAGTACTTC,CASSQAENSEPDQYF,TRBV21-1,.,.,15,TRBJ2-7
TGTGCCAGCAGCTTATTACCACGGAACACCGGGGAGCTGTTTTTT,CASSLLPRNTGELFF,TRBV11-2,.,.,15,TRBJ2-2
TGTGCCAGCAGCCAAAGCGGAACTGGAAACACCATATATTTT,CASSQSGTGNTIYF,TRBV16,.,.,14,TRBJ1-3
TGTGCCAGTAGTAGGGGCCCCGACAGGGGGCGAGAGACCCAGTACTTC,CASSRGPDRGRETQYF,TRBV19,TRBD1,.,16,TRBJ2-5
TGTGCCAGCACCGCCCCCTCAACGTTAAGCGGGGCGCCAAACTTC,CASTAPSTLSGAPNF,TRBV2,TRBD2,once,15,TRBJ2-7
TGCGCCAGCAGCTTGGAGGCAGCCTCAGGGGAGCAGTTCTTC,CASSLEAASGEQFF,TRBV5-1,.,.,14,TRBJ2-1
TGTGCCAGCAGCCCCTGGACGGGGGAAAAACTGTTTTTT,CASSPWTGEKLFF,TRBV3-1/TRBV3-2,.,.,13,TRBJ1-4
TGCAGCGACCCGGGACTACCCCCGGTCTCCTACGAGCAGTACTTC,CSDPGLPPVSYEQYF,TRBV29-1,TRBD2,.,15,TRBJ2-7
TGTGCCTGGAGTCGGGACCGGGGAGCTTTCTTT,CAWSRDRGAFF,TRBV30,.,.,11,TRBJ1-1
TGCGCCAGCAGCCAGAACTCAGGGGGACGCAACTATGGCTACACCTTC,CASSQNSGGRNYGYTF,TRBV5-1,TRBD1,.,16,TRBJ1-2
TGTGGTTCTGGTTTGGGAACTCAAGAGACCCAGTACTTC,CGSGLGTQETQYF,TRBV3-1/TRBV3-2,.,.,13,TRBJ2-5